A single sample is the source of the 17 T cell receptor beta chains below, sequenced in a study of Ad26.COV2.S vaccination and SARS-CoV-2 variants. Libraries were prepared by immunoSEQ multiplex PCR; TCRdb keeps only in-frame clonotypes and omits some of them. The repertoire includes some 190,000 clones, around 88% of them detected once, and approximately 6% sits in the top ten. The sample here was peripheral blood, taken after recovery from COVID-19. These receptors were taken from a human donor who had recovered from COVID-19.

This CDR3 reads CASSLLAGDTEAFF. CDR3 DNA sequence: TGTGCCAGCAGCTTACTGGCAGGGGACACTGAAGCTTTCTTT. The chain combines TRBV5-6 with TRBJ1-1; D might be TRBD1 (6 bases). Germline loops: CDR1 SGHDT, CDR2 YYEEEE. Trimming left V 2 bases short and J 3 bases short, with 11 bases between. This CDR3 region has 14 residues.

The rearrangement uses TRBV9 and TRBJ2-7, with 12 bases lining up with TRBD2. Germline values: CDR1 SGDLS, CDR2 YYNGEE. The CDR3 runs 16 residues. Trimming removed 4 bases from V and 5 bases from J; junction bases left unmatched: 10. As DNA, the CDR3 is TGTGCCAGCAGCTCGACTTCGAGACTAGCGGGAGACGAGCAGTACTTC. Amino acids: CASSSTSRLAGDEQYF.

This chain joins TRBV9 and TRBJ2-3; D not resolved. V lost 0 bases and J lost 4, with 9 bases in between. The germline gives CDR1 SGDLS, CDR2 YYNGEE. The CDR3 has 14 residues. The CDR3 coding sequence is TGTGCCAGCAGCGTAGTCCCAGTCCCAGATACGCAGTATTTT. Protein sequence: CASSVVPVPDTQYF.

This clone was detected a few times. The gene calls are TRBV2 and TRBJ2-2, with a tentative D call TRBD1 (5 bases). The CDR3 contains 12 residues. Looked up from germline, CDR1 is SNHLY and CDR2 is FYNNEI. Trimming stripped 5 bases from V and 9 bases from J, with 10 bases between. This CDR3 is CASSRQGRELFF. The DNA for the CDR3 is TGTGCCAGCAGTAGGCAGGGAAGGGAGCTGTTTTTT.

V gene TRBV28 combines with J gene TRBJ1-6, with D perhaps matching TRBD1 (6 bases). In germline, CDR1 is MDHEN, CDR2 SYDVKM. The CDR3 spans 17 residues. Trimming stripped 7 bases from V and 0 bases from J, with 16 bases between. The CDR3, as DNA: TGTGCCAGCACCCCAGGGGTGTGGAGCTCCTATAATTCACCCCTCCACTTT. It translates to CASTPGVWSSYNSPLHF.

V is TRBV5-1 and J is TRBJ1-1, with D perhaps TRBD1 (6 bases). CDR1 and CDR2 (germline): SGHRS, YFSETQ. V was pared by 6 bases and J by 1 base, with 10 bases between. The CDR3 is 13 amino acids. This CDR3 reads CASTGQSNTEAFF. The CDR3 DNA follows: TGCGCCAGCACCGGACAGTCGAACACTGAAGCTTTCTTT.

V is TRBV6-1 and J is TRBJ2-1, with D unresolved. V was cut by 3 bases and J by 4 bases, with 10 bases left in between. This CDR3 contains 14 residues. Germline V gene lookup returns CDR1 MNHNS and CDR2 SASEGT. This chain's CDR3 is CASSELGKYNEQFF. The CDR3 DNA is TGTGCCAGCAGTGAGCTTGGGAAGTACAATGAGCAGTTCTTC.

The genes are TRBV28 and TRBJ2-3, with D uncertain. Germline values: CDR1 MDHEN, CDR2 SYDVKM. The length of the CDR3 is 13 residues. Trimming left V 3 bases short and J 2 bases short, with 6 bases between. The DNA for the CDR3 is TGTGCCAGCAGTTTTGTCAACACAGATACGCAGTATTTT. Its translation: CASSFVNTDTQYF.

The genes are TRBV28 and TRBJ1-3; no reliable D call. V lost 6 bases and J lost 0, with 9 bases in between. Germline CDR1 is MDHEN and CDR2 is SYDVKM. The CDR3 sequence is 14 residues long. This CDR3 is CASRDSLSGNTIYF. Written as DNA, the CDR3 is TGTGCCAGCAGGGACTCTCTCTCTGGAAACACCATATATTTT.

This clone appeared once. The chain has TRBV5-1 and TRBJ1-2; a weak D match, TRBD1 (5 bases). V dropped 4 bases and J dropped 2 bases, with 9 bases sitting between them. Germline V gene lookup returns CDR1 SGHRS and CDR2 YFSETQ. The CDR3 loop spans 13 amino acids. The CDR3 loop is CASSRQGNYGYTF. The CDR3 DNA follows: TGCGCCAGCAGCAGGCAGGGAAACTATGGCTACACCTTC.

The rearrangement links TRBV9 to TRBJ2-5; 12 nucleotides align to TRBD1. The length of the CDR3 is 15 residues. Losses at the gene ends were 0 bases for V and 5 bases for J; bases not matched to a gene: 2. Germline V gene sequence: CDR1 SGDLS, CDR2 YYNGEE. In DNA, the CDR3 is TGTGCCAGCAGCGTAGGGGACAGGGGGCCGGAGACCCAGTACTTC. Translation gives CASSVGDRGPETQYF.

This clone was picked up a small number of times. The gene calls are TRBV25-1 and TRBJ1-2; D perhaps matches TRBD1 (5 bases). This CDR3 is 14 amino acids long. Looked up from germline, CDR1 is MGHDK and CDR2 is SYGVNS. The V and J ends lost 6 bases and 8 bases respectively, with 19 bases between them. CDR3 nucleotide sequence: TGTGCCAGCAGAGGATTGGGCAGGGCGGGAGGCTACACCTTC. This gives the protein CASRGLGRAGGYTF.

The chain employs TRBV12-3 or TRBV12-4 and TRBJ2-4; possibly TRBD2 for D (5 bases). Trimming cost V 5 bases and J 11 bases, with 16 bases left between them. The CDR3 runs 13 residues. The CDR3 loop reads CASSPGLAGVQYF. Written as DNA, the CDR3 is TGTGCCAGCAGTCCCGGACTGGCTGGGGTTCAGTACTTC.

This chain joins TRBV7-2 and TRBJ2-5; 10 nucleotides align to TRBD2. Germline CDR1 is SGHTA and CDR2 is FQGNSA. Trimming removed 10 bases from V and 4 bases from J; junction bases left unmatched: 12. This CDR3 is built from 15 residues. CDR3 in amino acids: CANTRLAGRGETQYF. The CDR3, as DNA: TGTGCCAACACTCGACTAGCGGGTAGGGGAGAGACCCAGTACTTC.

The sample holds one count of this clone. This chain joins TRBV7-6 and TRBJ2-3; TRBD2 might be the D (5 bases). This CDR3 spans 15 amino acids. V lost 1 base, J lost 0 bases, and 8 bases lay in between. CDR1 and CDR2 (germline): SGHVS, FNYEAQ. This chain's CDR3 is CASSLVGGSTDTQYF. For the CDR3, the DNA is TGTGCCAGCAGCTTAGTCGGCGGGAGCACAGATACGCAGTATTTT.

V is TRBV10-2 and J is TRBJ2-7, with TRBD1 matching over 7 bases. The CDR3 is made up of 13 amino acids. Germline lookup yields CDR1 WSHSY and CDR2 SAAADI. After removal of 6 bases from V and 3 bases from J, the junction contained 5 bases not matched to a gene. The CDR3 DNA reads as TGCGCCAGCAGGCCAAACAGGGGCTACGAGCAGTACTTC. It specifies CASRPNRGYEQYF.

The chain recombines TRBV27 with TRBJ2-7, with a possible D match to TRBD1 (6 bases). The CDR3 is 15 amino acids. Trimming shortened V by 3 bases and J by 2 bases, and 14 bases separated the two germline ends. Germline V gives CDR1 MNHEY, CDR2 SMNVEV (reference sequence). CDR3: CASSFTGSLPYEQYF. CDR3 coding DNA: TGTGCCAGCAGTTTTACAGGGTCCTTACCCTACGAGCAGTACTTC.